The present TCR beta chain was sequenced within a study of graft-versus-host responses after intestinal transplantation. Study-level information: Recipients underwent multivisceral, liver-intestinal, or isolated intestinal transplants. Each recipient received anti-thymocyte globulin induction, then tacrolimus and steroids for roughly 3 years.

Trimming removed 4 bases at V and 4 bases at J, with 15 bases between. The CDR3 is 14 residues long. Per germline, CDR1 SGDLS and CDR2 YYNGEE. With regard to this clone: Its cognate antigen is unknown.

The table came from immunoSEQ multiplex PCR; TCRdb's copy has only in-frame clones and leaves some out. Altogether roughly 1,900 clones are present, 65% to 90% being singletons, with the ten largest covering around 3.1%. Processed graft tissue released its intraepithelial and lamina propria lymphocytes. Study-wide results and limits: Researchers found GvH clones in recipient marrow, and some showed up first in ileum or blood. The study found high graft-versus-host to host-versus-graft clonal ratios in allografts of patients with graft-donor T cell macrochimerism.

The J gene is TRBJ2-7, the V gene TRBV9, with TRBD2 as a possible D gene (6 bases). Sample: ileum tissue, taken more than 55 days after intestinal transplant. This TCR derives from a human patient who received an intestinal transplant, so some T cells may come from the graft donor. The CDR3 spells CASSPEGRIYEQYF. The CDR3 DNA reads TGTGCCAGCAGCCCGGAGGGACGGATATACGAGCAGTACTTC.